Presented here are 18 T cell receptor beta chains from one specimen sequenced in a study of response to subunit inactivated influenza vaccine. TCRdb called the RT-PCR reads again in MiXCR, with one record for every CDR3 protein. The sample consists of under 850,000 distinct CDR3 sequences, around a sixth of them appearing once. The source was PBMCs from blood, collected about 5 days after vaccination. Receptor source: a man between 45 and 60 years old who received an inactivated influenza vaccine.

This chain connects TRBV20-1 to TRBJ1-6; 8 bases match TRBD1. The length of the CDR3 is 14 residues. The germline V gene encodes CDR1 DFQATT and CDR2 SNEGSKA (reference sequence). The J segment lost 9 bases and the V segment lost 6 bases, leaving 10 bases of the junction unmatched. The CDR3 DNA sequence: TGCAGTGCAAGACAGGGGAGGATTGGTTCACCCCTCCACTTT. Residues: CSARQGRIGSPLHF.

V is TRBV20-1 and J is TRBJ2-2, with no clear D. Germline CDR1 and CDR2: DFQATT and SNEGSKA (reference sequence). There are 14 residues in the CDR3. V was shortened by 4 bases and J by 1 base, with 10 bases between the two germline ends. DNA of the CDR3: TGCAGTGCTATGGCAGAAGAGAACACCGGGGAGCTGTTTTTT. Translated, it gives CSAMAEENTGELFF.

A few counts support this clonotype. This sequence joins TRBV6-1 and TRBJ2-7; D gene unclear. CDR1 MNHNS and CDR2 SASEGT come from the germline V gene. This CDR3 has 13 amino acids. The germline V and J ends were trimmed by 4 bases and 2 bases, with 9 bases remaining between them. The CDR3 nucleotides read TGTGCCAGCAGTGCGGACCCCCCCTACGAGCAGTACTTC. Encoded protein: CASSADPPYEQYF.

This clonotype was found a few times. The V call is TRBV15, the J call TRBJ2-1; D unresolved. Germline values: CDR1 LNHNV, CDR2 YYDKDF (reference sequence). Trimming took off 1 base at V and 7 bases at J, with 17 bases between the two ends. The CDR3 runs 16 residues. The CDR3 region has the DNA TGTGCCACCAGCAGAGTGATTACGGCCGATGGGAATGAGCAGTTCTTC. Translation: CATSRVITADGNEQFF. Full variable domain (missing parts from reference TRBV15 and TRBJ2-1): DAMVIQNPRYQVTQFGKPVTLSCSQTLNHNVMYWYQQKSSQAPKLLFHYYDKDFNNEADTPDNFQSRRPNTSFCFLDIRSPGLGDTAMYLCATSRVITADGNEQFFGPGTRLTVL.

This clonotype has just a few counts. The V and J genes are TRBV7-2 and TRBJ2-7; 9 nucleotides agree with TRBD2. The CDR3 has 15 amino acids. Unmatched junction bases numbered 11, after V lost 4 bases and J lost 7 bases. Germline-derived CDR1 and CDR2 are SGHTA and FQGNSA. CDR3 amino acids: CASSSSGLALEEQYF. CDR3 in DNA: TGTGCCAGCAGCTCCTCGGGACTAGCACTTGAGGAGCAGTACTTC.

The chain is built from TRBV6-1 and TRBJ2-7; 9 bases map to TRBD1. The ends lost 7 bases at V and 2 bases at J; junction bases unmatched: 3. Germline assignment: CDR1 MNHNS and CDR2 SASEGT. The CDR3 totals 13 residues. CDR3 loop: CASIGQGPYEQYF. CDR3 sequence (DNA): TGTGCCAGCATCGGACAGGGGCCCTACGAGCAGTACTTC.

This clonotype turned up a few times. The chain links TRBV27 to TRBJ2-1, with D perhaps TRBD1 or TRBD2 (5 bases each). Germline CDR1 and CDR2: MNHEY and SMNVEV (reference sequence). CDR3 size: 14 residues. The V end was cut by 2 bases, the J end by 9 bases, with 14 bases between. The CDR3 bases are TGTGCCAGCAGTTTAACCGGGACGGTAGCTGAGCAGTTCTTC. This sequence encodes CASSLTGTVAEQFF.

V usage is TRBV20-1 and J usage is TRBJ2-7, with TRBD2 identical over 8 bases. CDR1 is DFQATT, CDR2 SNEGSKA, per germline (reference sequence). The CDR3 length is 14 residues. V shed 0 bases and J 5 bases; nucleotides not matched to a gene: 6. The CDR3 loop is CSAREREGFDEQYF. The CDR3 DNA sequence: TGCAGTGCTAGAGAACGGGAGGGATTCGACGAGCAGTACTTC.

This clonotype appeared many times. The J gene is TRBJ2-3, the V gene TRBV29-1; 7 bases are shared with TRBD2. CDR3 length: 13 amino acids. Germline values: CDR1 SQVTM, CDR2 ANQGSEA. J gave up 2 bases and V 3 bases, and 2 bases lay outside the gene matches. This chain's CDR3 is CSVDGTNTDTQYF. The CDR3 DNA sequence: TGCAGCGTTGATGGGACTAACACAGATACGCAGTATTTT.

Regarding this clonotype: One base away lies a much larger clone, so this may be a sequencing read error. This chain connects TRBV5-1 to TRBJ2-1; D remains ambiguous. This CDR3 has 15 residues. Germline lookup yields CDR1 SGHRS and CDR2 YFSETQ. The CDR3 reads CPSRSSAFSYNEQFF. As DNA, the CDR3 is TGCCCCAGCAGGTCGTCGGCATTCTCCTACAATGAGCAGTTCTTC.

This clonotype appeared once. CDR3 nucleotide sequence: TGTGCCTGGGCCCGGAGGCGAACAGATACGCAGTATTTT. The encoded protein is CAWARRRTDTQYF. The chain combines TRBV30 with TRBJ2-3; D is possibly TRBD2 (5 bases). This CDR3 is 13 amino acids long. The germline gives CDR1 GTSNPN, CDR2 SVGIG (reference sequence). The ends were cut back, 5 bases at V and 3 bases at J, with 12 bases in the middle.

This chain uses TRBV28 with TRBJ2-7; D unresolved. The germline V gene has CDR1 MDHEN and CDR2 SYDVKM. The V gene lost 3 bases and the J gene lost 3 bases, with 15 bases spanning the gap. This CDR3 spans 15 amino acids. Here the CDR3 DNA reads TGTGCCAGCAGTTTCCCCACGGTGGGTCGCTACGAGCAGTACTTC. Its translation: CASSFPTVGRYEQYF.

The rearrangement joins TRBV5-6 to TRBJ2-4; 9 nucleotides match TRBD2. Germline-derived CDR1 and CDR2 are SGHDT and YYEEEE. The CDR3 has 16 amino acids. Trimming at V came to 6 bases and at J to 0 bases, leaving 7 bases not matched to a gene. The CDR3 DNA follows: TGTGCCAGCAAACGACTAGCGGAACTAGCCAAAAACATTCAGTACTTC. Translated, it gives CASKRLAELAKNIQYF.

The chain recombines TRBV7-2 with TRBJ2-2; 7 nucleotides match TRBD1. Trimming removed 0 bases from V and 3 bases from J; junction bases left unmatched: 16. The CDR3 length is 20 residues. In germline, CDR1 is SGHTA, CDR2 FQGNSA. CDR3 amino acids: CASSLARGLNRQTYTGELFF. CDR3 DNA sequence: TGTGCCAGCAGCTTAGCTAGGGGGCTCAATCGCCAGACTTACACCGGGGAGCTGTTTTTT. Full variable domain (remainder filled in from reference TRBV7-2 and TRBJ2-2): GAGVSQSPSNKVTEKGKDVELRCDPISGHTALYWYRQSLGQGLEFLIYFQGNSAPDKSGLPSDRFSAERTGGSVSTLTIQRTQQEDSAVYLCASSLARGLNRQTYTGELFFGEGSRLTVL.

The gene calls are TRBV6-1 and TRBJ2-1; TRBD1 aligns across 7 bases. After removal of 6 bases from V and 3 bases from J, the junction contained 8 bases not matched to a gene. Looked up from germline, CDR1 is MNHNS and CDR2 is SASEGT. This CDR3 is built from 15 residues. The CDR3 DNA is TGTGCCAGCAGCAAGTACCGGGACAGCTACAATGAGCAGTTCTTC. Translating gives CASSKYRDSYNEQFF.

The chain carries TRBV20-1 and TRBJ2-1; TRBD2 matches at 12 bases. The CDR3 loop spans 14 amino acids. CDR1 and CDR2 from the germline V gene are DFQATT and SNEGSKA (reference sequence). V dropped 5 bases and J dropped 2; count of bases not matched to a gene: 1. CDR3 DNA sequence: TGCAGTGCTTCTAGCGGGAGGGCCTACAATGAGCAGTTCTTC. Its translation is CSASSGRAYNEQFF.

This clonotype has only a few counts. The CDR3 nucleotides are TGCAGTGCTGCGGGACTAGCGGGAGGTGGTGAGCAGTTCTTC. As protein: CSAAGLAGGGEQFF. The chain uses TRBV20-1 and TRBJ2-1, with 15 bases identical to TRBD2. CDR1 is DFQATT and CDR2 is SNEGSKA in the germline V gene (reference sequence). With V trimmed by 5 bases and J by 9 bases, 5 bases remained unmatched. The CDR3 totals 14 residues.

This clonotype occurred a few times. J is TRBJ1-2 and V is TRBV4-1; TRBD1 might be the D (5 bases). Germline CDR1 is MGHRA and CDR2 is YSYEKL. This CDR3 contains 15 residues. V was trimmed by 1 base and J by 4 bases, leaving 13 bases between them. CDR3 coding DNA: TGCGCCAGCAGCCAAGTCCCGGGGGGAGGCTATGGCTACACCTTC. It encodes CASSQVPGGGYGYTF.